Shown below are 27 T cell receptor beta chains from a single sample sequenced in a study of OX40 agonist ivuxolimab in advanced cancers. The repertoire was sequenced with immunoSEQ multiplex PCR; TCRdb's copy has only in-frame clones and lacks some. This table has 100,000 or so clones, roughly 90% appearing once. The sample consisted of CD4+ or CD8+ T cells sorted from blood, taken in a trial of the OX40 agonist ivuxolimab. The source of these receptors is an adult with an advanced solid tumor such as melanoma, head and neck, liver or kidney cancer.

The chain employs TRBV29-1 and TRBJ2-7, with TRBD1 identical over 8 bases. J lost 2 bases, V lost 7 bases, and 7 bases had no gene match. Germline CDR1 reads SQVTM; CDR2 reads ANQGSEA. This CDR3 comprises 13 residues. The CDR3, as DNA: TGCAGCGCTCTTGGACAGGGTCCCTACGAGCAGTACTTC. Its protein product is CSALGQGPYEQYF.

The CDR3: CSVVSGSAETQYF. The CDR3 DNA reads as TGCAGCGTTGTCTCCGGGAGCGCCGAGACCCAGTACTTC. The chain couples TRBV29-1 to TRBJ2-5, with D possibly being TRBD2 (6 bases). Between the trimmed V and J ends, which lost 4 bases and 5 bases, there was a span of 14 bases. Per the germline V gene, CDR1 is SQVTM and CDR2 is ANQGSEA. This CDR3 is 13 amino acids long.

The chain links TRBV11-2 to TRBJ2-5; weak D call: TRBD2 (6 bases). Germline-derived CDR1 and CDR2 are SGHAT and FQNNGV. CDR3 size: 16 residues. V dropped 8 bases and J dropped 3 bases, with 22 bases sitting between them. This CDR3 is CASELRGSIGEETQYF. The CDR3 DNA reads TGTGCCAGCGAGCTCCGGGGGTCTATTGGGGAAGAGACCCAGTACTTC.

This chain joins TRBV9 and TRBJ1-1; perhaps TRBD1 as D (5 bases). Germline lookup yields CDR1 SGDLS and CDR2 YYNGEE. CDR3 length: 13 residues. Trimming left V 3 bases short and J 0 bases short, with 6 bases between. The CDR3, as DNA: TGTGCCAGCAGCGGGGGGATGAACACTGAAGCTTTCTTT. This codes for CASSGGMNTEAFF.

V is TRBV30 and J is TRBJ2-1; the match to TRBD2 covers 7 bases. This CDR3 has 12 residues. The V segment lost 3 bases and the J segment 10 bases; nucleotides outside the gene matches: 6. Germline V gene data show CDR1 as GTSNPN and CDR2 as SVGIG (reference sequence). The chain's CDR3 is CAWSQTSDEQFF. DNA of the CDR3: TGTGCCTGGAGCCAAACTAGCGACGAGCAGTTCTTC.

This chain links TRBV19 with TRBJ2-2, with unresolved D. Germline CDR1 LNHDA, CDR2 SQIVND (reference sequence). V lost 3 bases and J lost 7, with 12 bases in between. The CDR3 extends over 14 amino acids. The CDR3 sequence is CASSMVQKGGELFF. The CDR3 DNA reads as TGTGCCAGTAGTATGGTACAGAAGGGCGGGGAGCTGTTTTTT.

This clone has a single count. The chain carries TRBV7-6 and TRBJ1-6, with D hard to call. The V gene's germline CDR1 is SGHVS and CDR2 FNYEAQ. The CDR3 is 14 amino acids. Trimming left V 5 bases short and J 5 bases short, with 10 bases between. CDR3 bases: TGTGCCAGCAGCAAGGACCCCCATAATTCACCCCTCCACTTT. This gives the protein CASSKDPHNSPLHF.

A remark on this clone: Germline and junction disagree at one end, which may indicate a read error. The rearrangement links TRBV13 to TRBJ2-2; 8 bases are shared with TRBD1. Germline-derived CDR1 and CDR2 are PRHDT and FYEKMQ (reference sequence). The CDR3 covers 15 residues. The CDR3 sequence is CASSIGQGGTGELFF. The DNA of the CDR3 is TGTGCCAGCAGCATAGGACAGGGAGGCACCGGGGAGCTGTTTTTT. The whole variable domain, filled in from reference TRBV13 and TRBJ2-2, reads AAGVIQSPRHLIKEKRETATLKCYPIPRHDTVYWYQQGPGQDPQFLISFYEKMQSDKGSIPDRFSAQQFSDYHSELNMSSLELGDSALYFCASSIGQGGTGELFFGEGSRLTVL.

The chain recombines TRBV7-9 with TRBJ1-1, with D tentatively TRBD1 (5 bases). The length of the CDR3 is 17 residues. CDR1 SEHNR and CDR2 FQNEAQ come from the germline V gene (reference sequence). Trimming stripped 4 bases from V and 0 bases from J, with 18 bases between. The CDR3 loop is CASSSLRQKTMNTEAFF. DNA for the CDR3: TGTGCCAGCAGCTCACTAAGACAGAAAACCATGAACACTGAAGCTTTCTTT.

This clone has a single count. J is TRBJ2-4 and V is TRBV4-1; D is unresolved. V lost 0 bases, J lost 4 bases, and 13 bases lay in between. CDR1 is MGHRA, CDR2 YSYEKL, per germline. The CDR3 loop spans 16 amino acids. In DNA form, the CDR3 reads TGCGCCAGCAGCCAAGAAGGTCGGATATTTAAAAACATTCAGTACTTC. Its protein product is CASSQEGRIFKNIQYF.

V gene TRBV6-6 combines with J gene TRBJ1-5; possible D gene TRBD1, 5 bases. The V gene lost 5 bases and the J gene lost 2 bases, with 7 bases spanning the gap. Germline V lookup: CDR1 MNHNY, CDR2 SVGAGI (reference sequence). This CDR3 region has 13 residues. The DNA for the CDR3 is TGTGCCAGCAGTATAGGGGGCAATCAGCCCCAGCATTTT. This codes for CASSIGGNQPQHF.

This clone was detected once. This chain links TRBV9 with TRBJ2-1, with TRBD1 as a possible D gene (6 bases). Germline V CDR1 and CDR2: SGDLS, YYNGEE. The CDR3 extends over 16 amino acids. The germline V and J ends were trimmed by 4 bases and 3 bases, with 17 bases remaining between them. The CDR3 DNA reads as TGTGCCAGCAGCTCCGAGGCAGGGGACCTCTACAATGAGCAGTTCTTC. Translating gives CASSSEAGDLYNEQFF.

The chain carries TRBV19 and TRBJ1-6, with TRBD1 identical over 9 bases. The CDR3 is made up of 17 amino acids. With 3 bases clipped from V and 7 bases from J, the junction kept 10 bases outside the gene matches. Germline V CDR1 and CDR2: LNHDA, SQIVND (reference sequence). As DNA, the CDR3 is TGTGCCAGTAGTATCGTCGGACAGGGGAGGTGGAATTCACCCCTCCACTTT. As protein: CASSIVGQGRWNSPLHF.

This clone was found a few times. V gene TRBV15 combines with J gene TRBJ1-1; D unclear. CDR3 length: 14 residues. CDR1 is LNHNV and CDR2 is YYDKDF in the germline V gene (reference sequence). Trimming took off 0 bases at V and 5 bases at J, with 10 bases between the two ends. This chain's CDR3 is CATSRDGQVTEAFF. DNA for the CDR3: TGTGCCACCAGCAGAGATGGTCAGGTTACTGAAGCTTTCTTT.

The V call is TRBV11-2, the J call TRBJ2-4, with TRBD2 as a possible D gene (7 bases). CDR1 and CDR2 (germline): SGHAT, FQNNGV. The CDR3 covers 15 residues. V was trimmed by 5 bases and J by 11 bases, leaving 22 bases between them. CDR3 residues: CASSTGGGTLSLQYF. DNA for the CDR3: TGTGCCAGCAGCACGGGGGGCGGGACACTCTCACTTCAGTACTTC.

The J gene is TRBJ1-1, the V gene TRBV30; 7 nucleotides line up with TRBD1. The CDR3 is 13 amino acids. With 5 bases clipped from V and 1 base from J, the junction kept 4 bases outside the gene matches. Germline CDR1 is GTSNPN and CDR2 is SVGIG (reference sequence). Written as DNA, the CDR3 is TGTGCCTGGGGCTGGGACAGGAACACTGAAGCTTTCTTT. This sequence encodes CAWGWDRNTEAFF.

J is TRBJ1-4 and V is TRBV4-3, with D perhaps matching TRBD1 (6 bases). V lost 1 base and J lost 8, with 11 bases in between. Germline assignment: CDR1 LGHNA and CDR2 YSLEER. The CDR3 runs to 14 residues. The CDR3 sequence: CASSQAGQGEKLFF. The CDR3 DNA follows: TGCGCCAGCAGCCAAGCAGGGCAGGGGGAAAAACTGTTTTTT.

The gene calls are TRBV1 and TRBJ2-3; the D segment call TRBD2 is taken from the table without a DNA check. TRBV1 is a pseudogene. CDR3 length: 15 residues. This CDR3 is CTSSPIAGAADTQYF. The CDR3 nucleotides read TGCACCAGCAGCCCCATAGCGGGGGCGGCAGATACGCAGTATTTT.

The CDR3 is CASSQGGNEQFF. The DNA for the CDR3 is TGTGCCAGCAGCCAAGGGGGGAATGAGCAGTTCTTC. The V and J genes are TRBV5-4 and TRBJ2-1; D possibly matches TRBD1 or TRBD2 (6 bases each). CDR1 is SGHNT, CDR2 YYREEE, per germline (reference sequence). Trimming removed 4 bases at V and 7 bases at J, with 9 bases between. This CDR3 spans 12 amino acids.

The rearrangement joins TRBV7-8 to TRBJ1-2; TRBD1 aligns across 9 bases. Looked up from germline, CDR1 is SGHVS and CDR2 is FQNEAQ. V was pared by 1 base and J by 6 bases, with 0 bases of the junction left unmatched. CDR3 length: 13 residues. The DNA for the CDR3 is TGTGCCAGCAGCTTAGGGACAGGGGATGGCTACACCTTC. Its protein is CASSLGTGDGYTF.

This clone was seen only a few times. The chain has TRBV7-9 and TRBJ1-2, with D uncertain. V was trimmed by 5 bases and J by 8 bases, leaving 15 bases between them. Germline CDR1 reads SEHNR; CDR2 reads FQNEAQ (reference sequence). The CDR3 covers 13 residues. The chain's CDR3 is CASSRSGMEGYTF. The CDR3 coding sequence is TGTGCCAGCAGCCGTAGCGGGATGGAAGGCTACACCTTC.

CDR3 loop: CASSYPAGVNEQYF. In DNA form, the CDR3 reads TGTGCCAGCAGTTACCCGGCAGGGGTAAACGAGCAGTACTTC. V and J are TRBV27 and TRBJ2-7, with a weak D call TRBD1 (6 bases). V was pared by 4 bases and J by 5 bases, with 15 bases between. This CDR3 region has 14 residues. In germline, CDR1 is MNHEY, CDR2 SMNVEV (reference sequence).

The J gene is TRBJ2-6, the V gene TRBV27; D call uncertain. V lost 2 bases to trimming and J lost 3 bases, with 8 bases between them. Germline V gene lookup returns CDR1 MNHEY and CDR2 SMNVEV (reference sequence). The CDR3 is 15 residues long. The DNA for the CDR3 is TGTGCCAGCAGTTTAGCGCTAGTTGGGGCCAACGTCCTGACTTTC. This translates into CASSLALVGANVLTF.

The table lists this clone with a count of one. The rearrangement uses TRBV19 and TRBJ2-5; D unresolved. CDR1 is LNHDA, CDR2 SQIVND, per germline (reference sequence). The CDR3 totals 11 residues. V lost 0 bases to trimming and J lost 4 bases, with 0 bases between them. CDR3 DNA: TGTGCCAGTAGTATAGAAGAGACCCAGTACTTC. It codes for CASSIEETQYF. Supplemented by reference TRBV19 and TRBJ2-5, the full variable domain reads DGGITQSPKYLFRKEGQNVTLSCEQNLNHDAMYWYRQDPGQGLRLIYYSQIVNDFQKGDIAEGYSVSREKKESFPLTVTSAQKNPTAFYLCASSIEETQYFGPGTRLLVL.

The J gene is TRBJ2-7, the V gene TRBV5-4, with unresolved D. This CDR3 is built from 14 residues. V lost 5 bases and J 0 bases, leaving 12 bases between the germline ends. Germline V lookup: CDR1 SGHNT, CDR2 YYREEE (reference sequence). CDR3 in amino acids: CASSDAPFSYEQYF. The CDR3 coding sequence is TGTGCCAGCAGTGACGCCCCCTTCTCCTACGAGCAGTACTTC.

The chain joins TRBV27 to TRBJ2-1; 7 bases agree with TRBD2. This CDR3 is 14 amino acids long. Germline CDR1 is MNHEY and CDR2 is SMNVEV (reference sequence). The J segment lost 8 bases and the V segment lost 3 bases, leaving 7 bases of the junction unmatched. The CDR3 DNA follows: TGTGCCAGCAGTTTTGTGACTAGCCCTCATGAGCAGTTCTTC. It yields the protein CASSFVTSPHEQFF.

The rearrangement uses TRBV19 and TRBJ1-1; D unclear. The CDR3 spans 14 residues. Between the trimmed V and J ends, which lost 1 base and 2 bases, there was a span of 8 bases. Germline lookup yields CDR1 LNHDA and CDR2 SQIVND (reference sequence). CDR3 DNA sequence: TGTGCCAGTAGTATAGGCCGGATTAACACTGAAGCTTTCTTT. This gives the protein CASSIGRINTEAFF. The entire variable domain, with the rest obtained from reference TRBV19 and TRBJ1-1, is as follows: DGGITQSPKYLFRKEGQNVTLSCEQNLNHDAMYWYRQDPGQGLRLIYYSQIVNDFQKGDIAEGYSVSREKKESFPLTVTSAQKNPTAFYLCASSIGRINTEAFFGQGTRLTVV.